Sequencing of this TCR beta chain was carried out in a study of CXCR3-negative and CXCR3-positive naive CD8 T cells. A note on this clonotype: Its specificity is not known.

The study sorted every CD8+ T cell subset in triplicate at about 270,000 cells each. UMI labels and 5' RACE were used to prepare the TRB cDNA libraries. One entry per CDR3 protein, without DNA, is what TCRdb gives after re-calling the 5' RACE reads. The sample includes 100,000 to 150,000 distinct CDR3 sequences. Study results and limitations: CXCR3-positive naive cells had more hydrophobic TRB CDR3s than CXCR3-negative naive cells.

The CDR3 contains 15 residues. Germline values: CDR1 MDHEN, CDR2 SYDVKM. The source is a human donor in good health. Some clones in this sample may be carry-over from other donors' samples. This chain connects TRBV28 to TRBJ2-7; the TCRdb D gene call, TRBD1, has no DNA to confirm it. Sequenced sample: naive CXCR3+ CD8+ T cells from blood. Indicated subset: CD45RO-CCR7+CD27+CD95- naive CD8+ T cells expressing CXCR3 (TNR3+). Here the CDR3 reads CASSLFPGGLGEQYF.